These 16 T cell receptor beta chains originate from one sample sequenced in a study of T cell responses to AZD1222 COVID-19 vaccine. Clones were read by immunoSEQ multiplex PCR, and TCRdb kept only the in-frame ones, dropping some. The repertoire has tens of thousands of clones, around four fifths of them found once; the top ten carry roughly 20%. The sample in question was peripheral blood, obtained 28 days after the second dose of the MenACWY control vaccine. These receptor sequences come from an adult who received the MenACWY meningococcal vaccine as a control.

The chain links TRBV10-1 to TRBJ1-6, with no clear D. This CDR3 comprises 14 residues. Germline lookup yields CDR1 WNHNN and CDR2 SYGVQD (reference sequence). The V end was cut by 6 bases, the J end by 6 bases, with 12 bases between. CDR3 nucleotide sequence: TGCGCCAGCAGGAGTGAACAGCCTAATTCACCCCTCCACTTT. Protein: CASRSEQPNSPLHF.

CDR3 amino acids: CASSVGHRGNTIYF. CDR3 bases: TGTGCCAGTAGTGTCGGTCACCGGGGAAACACCATATATTTT. The chain links TRBV19 to TRBJ1-3; the D is unclear. Trimming took 5 bases from V and 4 from J, leaving 12 bases between them. Germline V gives CDR1 LNHDA, CDR2 SQIVND (reference sequence). The CDR3 has 14 residues. The full variable domain, completed using reference TRBV19 and TRBJ1-3, is DGGITQSPKYLFRKEGQNVTLSCEQNLNHDAMYWYRQDPGQGLRLIYYSQIVNDFQKGDIAEGYSVSREKKESFPLTVTSAQKNPTAFYLCASSVGHRGNTIYFGEGSWLTVV.

This clone was counted only a few times. This rearrangement joins TRBV6-2 or TRBV6-3 to TRBJ2-7; D might be TRBD1 (5 bases). The V and J ends lost 6 bases and 0 bases respectively, with 12 bases between them. Germline CDR1 MNHEY, CDR2 SVGEGT. This CDR3 is 14 amino acids long. CDR3 protein: CASSRAGSSYEQYF. The CDR3 DNA reads TGTGCCAGCAGCCGGGCAGGGTCCTCCTACGAGCAGTACTTC.

V and J are TRBV5-5 and TRBJ1-5; TRBD1 aligns across 8 bases. J was trimmed by 1 base and V by 3 bases; bases with no gene match: 9. CDR1 is SGHKS, CDR2 YYEKEE, per germline (reference sequence). This CDR3 region has 17 residues. DNA of the CDR3: TGTGCCAGCAGCTGGTCCGACAGGGGCGGAAGCAATCAGCCCCAGCATTTT. Amino acid sequence: CASSWSDRGGSNQPQHF.

In this sample, this clone turned up a few times. This chain links TRBV6-5 with TRBJ1-2; D is possibly TRBD1 (5 bases). Germline V CDR1 and CDR2: MNHEY, SVGAGI. The CDR3 length is 16 residues. V was pared by 0 bases and J by 4 bases, with 15 bases between. CDR3 amino acids: CASSYSRTGGSYGYTF. As DNA, the CDR3 is TGTGCCAGCAGTTACTCGAGAACAGGCGGAAGCTATGGCTACACCTTC.

The chain recombines TRBV1 with TRBJ1-1. TRBV1 is a pseudogene. The CDR3 is 12 amino acids. As DNA, the CDR3 is TGCACCAGCAGCCAAGATATGGGATCAGCTTTCTTT. It is translated as CTSSQDMGSAFF.

This clone was seen more than once but under ten times. The chain links TRBV7-6 to TRBJ2-2; D may be TRBD2 (6 bases). Germline-derived CDR1 and CDR2 are SGHVS and FNYEAQ. V was trimmed by 3 bases and J by 1 base, leaving 6 bases between them. This CDR3 spans 14 amino acids. CDR3 protein: CASSFGGNTGELFF. DNA for the CDR3: TGTGCCAGCAGCTTCGGGGGGAACACCGGGGAGCTGTTTTTT.

This clone was detected only once. The CDR3 nucleotides read TGCGCCAGCAGTGATAATATGATGGGGGGGACAGGGTCCTACAATGAGCAGTTCTTC. Its protein is CASSDNMMGGTGSYNEQFF. The V gene is TRBV10-1, the J gene TRBJ2-1, with 9 bases identical to TRBD1. The CDR3 is 19 amino acids. CDR1 and CDR2 from the germline V gene are WNHNN and SYGVQD (reference sequence). V trimming: 3 bases; J trimming: 1 base; junction bases outside the gene matches: 13.

The chain uses TRBV3-1 (or the pseudogene TRBV3-2) and TRBJ1-1; the D is unclear. CDR3 length equals 13 residues. Trimming shortened V by 4 bases and J by 10 bases, and 16 bases separated the two germline ends. Germline assignment: CDR1 LGHDT and CDR2 YNNKEL (reference sequence). The CDR3 protein is CASSLTYGRVAFF. In nucleotides, the CDR3 is TGTGCCAGCAGCCTCACCTACGGGAGGGTAGCTTTCTTT.

The chain joins TRBV7-7 to TRBJ2-1; D is ambiguous. This CDR3 is built from 13 residues. Germline loops: CDR1 SSHAT, CDR2 FNYEAQ (reference sequence). Trimming pared 5 bases from V and 6 bases from J, leaving 11 bases between. CDR3 DNA: TGTGCCAGCAGCCCCCAGCTGGGCAATGAGCAGTTCTTC. It codes for CASSPQLGNEQFF.

The J gene is TRBJ1-4, the V gene TRBV5-1; possible D gene TRBD1, 6 bases. Trimming took 4 bases from V and 7 from J, leaving 17 bases between them. The CDR3 runs 15 residues. In germline, CDR1 is SGHRS, CDR2 YFSETQ. CDR3 sequence reads: CASSVTGRGLEKLFF. CDR3 in DNA: TGCGCCAGCAGCGTAACAGGGCGGGGTCTTGAAAAACTGTTTTTT.

This chain joins TRBV7-9 and TRBJ2-2; D possibly corresponds to TRBD1 (5 bases). V shed 2 bases and J shed 7 bases, with 8 bases lying between them. Germline V gene sequence: CDR1 SEHNR, CDR2 FQNEAQ (reference sequence). The CDR3 totals 13 residues. The CDR3 DNA sequence: TGTGCCAGCAGCTTACCCGACAGCGGGGAGCTGTTTTTT. This sequence encodes CASSLPDSGELFF.

The chain uses TRBV29-1 and TRBJ1-1; the D is unclear. Trimming left V 4 bases short and J 0 bases short, with 9 bases between. This CDR3 region has 13 residues. Per germline, CDR1 SQVTM and CDR2 ANQGSEA. The CDR3 DNA reads TGCAGCGTTGTGGGCAGAATGAACACTGAAGCTTTCTTT. Encoded protein: CSVVGRMNTEAFF.

The V gene is TRBV5-4, the J gene TRBJ1-1; D is undetermined. This CDR3 has 14 residues. V lost 1 base, J lost 0 bases, and 7 bases lay in between. Germline V gene sequence: CDR1 SGHNT, CDR2 YYREEE (reference sequence). The CDR3 DNA reads TGTGCCAGCAGCTTGCGTCAGTTGAACACTGAAGCTTTCTTT. This translates into CASSLRQLNTEAFF. The full variable domain, with the rest looked up from reference TRBV5-4 and TRBJ1-1, is ETGVTQSPTHLIKTRGQQVTLRCSSQSGHNTVSWYQQALGQGPQFIFQYYREEENGRGNFPPRFSGLQFPNYSSELNVNALELDDSALYLCASSLRQLNTEAFFGQGTRLTVV.

This chain connects TRBV14 to TRBJ2-1; 10 bases are shared with TRBD2. The ends lost 2 bases at V and 0 bases at J; junction bases unmatched: 7. Germline CDR1 and CDR2: SGHDN and FVKESK. The CDR3 is 18 amino acids. CDR3 nucleotide sequence: TGTGCCAGCAGCCAACTTTATCCTAGCGGGAGCTCCTACAATGAGCAGTTCTTC. Translating it yields CASSQLYPSGSSYNEQFF.

This clone appeared a single time. The gene calls are TRBV27 and TRBJ1-4; D might be TRBD1 (6 bases). The CDR3 spans 15 residues. Germline CDR1 and CDR2: MNHEY and SMNVEV (reference sequence). Trimming stripped 1 base from V and 8 bases from J, with 14 bases between. The chain's CDR3 is CASSLWGRGVEKLFF. The CDR3, as DNA: TGTGCCAGCAGTTTATGGGGGCGCGGGGTAGAAAAACTGTTTTTT. The complete variable domain, with remaining parts taken from reference TRBV27 and TRBJ1-4, reads EAQVTQNPRYLITVTGKKLTVTCSQNMNHEYMSWYRQDPGLGLRQIYYSMNVEVTDKGDVPEGYKVSRKEKRNFPLILESPSPNQTSLYFCASSLWGRGVEKLFFGSGTQLSVL.